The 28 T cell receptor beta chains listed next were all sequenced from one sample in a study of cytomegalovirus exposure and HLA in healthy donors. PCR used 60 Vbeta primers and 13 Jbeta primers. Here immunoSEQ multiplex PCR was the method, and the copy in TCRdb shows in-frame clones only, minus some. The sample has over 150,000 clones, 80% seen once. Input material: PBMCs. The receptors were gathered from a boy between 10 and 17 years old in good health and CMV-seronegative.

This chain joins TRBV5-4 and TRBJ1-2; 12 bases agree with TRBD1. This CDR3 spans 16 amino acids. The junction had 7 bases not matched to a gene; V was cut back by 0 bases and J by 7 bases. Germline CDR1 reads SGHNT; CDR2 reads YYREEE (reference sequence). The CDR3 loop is CASSLGGGTGGSGYTF. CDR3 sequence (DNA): TGTGCCAGCAGCTTGGGGGGCGGGACAGGGGGCTCTGGCTACACCTTC.

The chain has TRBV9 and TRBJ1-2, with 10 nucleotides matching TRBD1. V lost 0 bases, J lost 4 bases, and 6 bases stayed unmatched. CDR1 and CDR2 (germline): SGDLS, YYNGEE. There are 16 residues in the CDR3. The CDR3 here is CASSVGGQGEAYGYTF. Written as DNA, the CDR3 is TGTGCCAGCAGCGTAGGCGGACAGGGGGAGGCCTATGGCTACACCTTC. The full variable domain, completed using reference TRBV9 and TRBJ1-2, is DSGVTQTPKHLITATGQRVTLRCSPRSGDLSVYWYQQSLDQGLQFLIQYYNGEERAKGNILERFSAQQFPDLHSELNLSSLELGDSALYFCASSVGGQGEAYGYTFGSGTRLTVV.

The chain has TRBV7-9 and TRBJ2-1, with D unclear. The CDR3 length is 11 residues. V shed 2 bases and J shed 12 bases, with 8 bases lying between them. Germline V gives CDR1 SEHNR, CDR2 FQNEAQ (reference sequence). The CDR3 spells CASSLWAAQFF. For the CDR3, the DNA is TGTGCCAGCAGCTTATGGGCAGCGCAGTTCTTC.

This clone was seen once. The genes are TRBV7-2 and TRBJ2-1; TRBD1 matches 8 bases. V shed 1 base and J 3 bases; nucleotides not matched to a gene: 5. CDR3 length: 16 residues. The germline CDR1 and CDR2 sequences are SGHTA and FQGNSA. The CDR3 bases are TGTGCCAGCAGCTTAGTCTCTGGACAGGGCTACAATGAGCAGTTCTTC. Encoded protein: CASSLVSGQGYNEQFF. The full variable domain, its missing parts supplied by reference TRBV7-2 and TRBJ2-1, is GAGVSQSPSNKVTEKGKDVELRCDPISGHTALYWYRQSLGQGLEFLIYFQGNSAPDKSGLPSDRFSAERTGGSVSTLTIQRTQQEDSAVYLCASSLVSGQGYNEQFFGPGTRLTVL.

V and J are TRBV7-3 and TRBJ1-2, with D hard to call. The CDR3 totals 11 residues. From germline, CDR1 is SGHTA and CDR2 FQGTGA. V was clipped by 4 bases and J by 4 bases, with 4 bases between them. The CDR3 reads CASSSGYGYTF. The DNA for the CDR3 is TGTGCCAGCAGCTCAGGCTATGGCTACACCTTC.

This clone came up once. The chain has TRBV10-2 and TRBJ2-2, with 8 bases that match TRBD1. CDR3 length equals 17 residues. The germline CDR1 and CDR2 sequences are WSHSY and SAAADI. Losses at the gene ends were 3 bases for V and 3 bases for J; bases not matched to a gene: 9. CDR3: CASSERRQGRYTGELFF. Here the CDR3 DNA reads TGCGCCAGCAGTGAACGGAGACAGGGGCGTTACACCGGGGAGCTGTTTTTT.

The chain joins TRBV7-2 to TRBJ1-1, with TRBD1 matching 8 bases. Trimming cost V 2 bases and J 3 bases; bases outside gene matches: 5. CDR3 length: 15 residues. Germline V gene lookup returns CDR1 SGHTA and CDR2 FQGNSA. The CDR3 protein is CASSLRGQADTEAFF. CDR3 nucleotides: TGTGCCAGCAGCTTAAGGGGACAGGCCGACACTGAAGCTTTCTTT.

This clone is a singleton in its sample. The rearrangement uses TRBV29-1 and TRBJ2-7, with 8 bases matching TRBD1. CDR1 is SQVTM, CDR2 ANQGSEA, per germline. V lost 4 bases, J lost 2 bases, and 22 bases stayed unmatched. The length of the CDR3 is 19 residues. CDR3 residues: CSVALSSNRGTLKPYEQYF. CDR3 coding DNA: TGCAGCGTTGCCCTTTCAAGCAACAGGGGGACTCTGAAGCCCTACGAGCAGTACTTC.

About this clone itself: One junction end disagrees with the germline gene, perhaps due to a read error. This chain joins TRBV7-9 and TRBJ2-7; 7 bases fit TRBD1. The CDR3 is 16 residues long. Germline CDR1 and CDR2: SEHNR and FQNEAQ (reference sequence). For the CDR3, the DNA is TGTTCCAGCAGCACAGGGGCCGTATATCCCCTCTACGAGCAGTACTTC. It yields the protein CSSSTGAVYPLYEQYF.

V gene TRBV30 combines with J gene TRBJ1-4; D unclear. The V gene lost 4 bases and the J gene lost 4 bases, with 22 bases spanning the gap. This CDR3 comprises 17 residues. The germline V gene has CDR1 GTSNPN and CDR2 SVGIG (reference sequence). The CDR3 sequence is CAWTEPLPNSFNEKLFF. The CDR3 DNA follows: TGTGCCTGGACCGAGCCATTACCAAACAGCTTTAATGAAAAACTGTTTTTT.

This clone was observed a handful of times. The CDR3 spells CASSPFGLAGNVASTDTQYF. CDR3 DNA: TGTGCCAGCTCACCATTTGGGCTAGCGGGGAACGTTGCTAGCACAGATACGCAGTATTTT. This sequence joins TRBV18 and TRBJ2-3; 9 bases align to TRBD2. Germline lookup yields CDR1 KGHSH and CDR2 LQKENI. J gave up 0 bases and V 2 bases, and 15 bases lay outside the gene matches. The CDR3 consists of 20 residues.

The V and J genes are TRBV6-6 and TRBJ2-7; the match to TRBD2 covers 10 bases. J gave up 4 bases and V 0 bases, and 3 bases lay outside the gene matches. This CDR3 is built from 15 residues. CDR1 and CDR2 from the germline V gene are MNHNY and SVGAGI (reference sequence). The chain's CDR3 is CASSYSLAGLYEQYF. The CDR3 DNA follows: TGTGCCAGCAGTTACTCACTAGCGGGATTATACGAGCAGTACTTC.

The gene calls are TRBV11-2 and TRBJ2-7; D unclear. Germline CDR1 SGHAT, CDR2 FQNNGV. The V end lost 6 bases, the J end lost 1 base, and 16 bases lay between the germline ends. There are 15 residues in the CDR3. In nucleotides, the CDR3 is TGTGCCAGCAGGCTACCGGGTACCCCTTCCTACGAGCAGTACTTC. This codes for CASRLPGTPSYEQYF.

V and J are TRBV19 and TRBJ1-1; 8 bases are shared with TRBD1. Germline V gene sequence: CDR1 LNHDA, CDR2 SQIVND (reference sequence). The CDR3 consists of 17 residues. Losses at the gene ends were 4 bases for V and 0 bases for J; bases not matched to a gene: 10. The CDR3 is CASSTLRDRSVNTEAFF. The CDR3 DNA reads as TGTGCCAGTAGTACCCTCAGGGACAGGAGTGTGAACACTGAAGCTTTCTTT.

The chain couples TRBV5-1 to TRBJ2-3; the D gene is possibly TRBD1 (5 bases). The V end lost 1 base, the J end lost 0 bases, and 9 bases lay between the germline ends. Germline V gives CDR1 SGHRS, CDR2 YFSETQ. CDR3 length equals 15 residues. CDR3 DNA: TGCGCCAGCAGCTTGAGGCAGGGAAGCACAGATACGCAGTATTTT. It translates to CASSLRQGSTDTQYF.

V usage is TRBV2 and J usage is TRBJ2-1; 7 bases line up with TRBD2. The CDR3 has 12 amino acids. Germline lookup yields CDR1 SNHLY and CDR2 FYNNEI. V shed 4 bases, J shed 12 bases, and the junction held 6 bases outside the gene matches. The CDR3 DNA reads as TGTGCCAGCAGTGGCCGGGGGAGGGGGCAGTTCTTC. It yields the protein CASSGRGRGQFF.

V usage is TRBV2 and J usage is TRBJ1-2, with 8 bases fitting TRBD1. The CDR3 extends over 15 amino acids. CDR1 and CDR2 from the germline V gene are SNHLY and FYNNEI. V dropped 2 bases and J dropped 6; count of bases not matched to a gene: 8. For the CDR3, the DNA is TGTGCCAGCAGTGAATTGGGCAGGGGGCGGGATGGCTACACCTTC. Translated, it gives CASSELGRGRDGYTF.

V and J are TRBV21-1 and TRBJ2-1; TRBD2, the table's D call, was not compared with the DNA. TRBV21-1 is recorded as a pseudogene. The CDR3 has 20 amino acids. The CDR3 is CASARGVGLASFFDDNEQFF. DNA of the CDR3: TGTGCCAGCGCTCGGGGGGTAGGTCTGGCTAGTTTTTTCGACGACAATGAGCAGTTCTTC.

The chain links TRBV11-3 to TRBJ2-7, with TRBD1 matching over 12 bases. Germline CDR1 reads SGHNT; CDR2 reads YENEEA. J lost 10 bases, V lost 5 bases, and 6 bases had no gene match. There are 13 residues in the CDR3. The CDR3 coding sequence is TGTGCCAGCAGCCCGGGACAGGGGGCAAGACAGTACTTC. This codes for CASSPGQGARQYF.

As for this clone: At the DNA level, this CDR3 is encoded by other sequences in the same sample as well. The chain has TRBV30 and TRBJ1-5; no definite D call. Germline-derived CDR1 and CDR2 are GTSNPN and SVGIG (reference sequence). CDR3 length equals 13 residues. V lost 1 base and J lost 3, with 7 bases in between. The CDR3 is CAWSGQDNQPQHF. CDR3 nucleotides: TGTGCCTGGAGTGGGCAGGACAATCAGCCCCAGCATTTT.

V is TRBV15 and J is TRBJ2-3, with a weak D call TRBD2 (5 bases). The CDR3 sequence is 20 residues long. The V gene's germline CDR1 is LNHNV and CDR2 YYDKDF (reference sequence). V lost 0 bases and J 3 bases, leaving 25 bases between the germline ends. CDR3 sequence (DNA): TGTGCCACCAGCAGAGACCTCCACCCCCAACTAGTTTCTGGTACAGATACGCAGTATTTT. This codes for CATSRDLHPQLVSGTDTQYF.

CDR3 coding DNA: TGTGCCAGTAGTCCGAGGACAGGGACGGGCACCGGGGAGCTGTTTTTT. It specifies CASSPRTGTGTGELFF. The chain employs TRBV19 and TRBJ2-2; 8 nucleotides agree with TRBD1. In germline, CDR1 is LNHDA, CDR2 SQIVND (reference sequence). J was trimmed by 4 bases and V by 5 bases; bases with no gene match: 9. The CDR3 loop spans 16 amino acids.

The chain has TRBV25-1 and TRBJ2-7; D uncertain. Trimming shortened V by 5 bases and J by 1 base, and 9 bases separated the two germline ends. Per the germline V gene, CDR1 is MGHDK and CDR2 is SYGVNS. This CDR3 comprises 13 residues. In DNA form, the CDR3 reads TGTGCCAGCAGTAGGAGTGGGTCCTACGAGCAGTACTTC. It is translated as CASSRSGSYEQYF.

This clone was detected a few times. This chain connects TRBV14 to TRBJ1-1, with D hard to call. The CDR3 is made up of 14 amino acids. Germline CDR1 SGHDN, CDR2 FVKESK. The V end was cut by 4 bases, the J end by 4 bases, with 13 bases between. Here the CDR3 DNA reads TGTGCCAGCAGCCCGAGGATTACACGCACTGAAGCTTTCTTT. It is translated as CASSPRITRTEAFF. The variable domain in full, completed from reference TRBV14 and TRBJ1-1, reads EAGVTQFPSHSVIEKGQTVTLRCDPISGHDNLYWYRRVMGKEIKFLLHFVKESKQDESGMPNNRFLAERTGGTYSTLKVQPAELEDSGVYFCASSPRITRTEAFFGQGTRLTVV.

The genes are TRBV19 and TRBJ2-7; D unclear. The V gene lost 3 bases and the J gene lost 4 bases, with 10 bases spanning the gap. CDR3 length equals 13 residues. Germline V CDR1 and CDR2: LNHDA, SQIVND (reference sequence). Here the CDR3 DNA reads TGTGCCAGTAGTATTGGCCTTTCGTACGAGCAGTACTTC. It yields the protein CASSIGLSYEQYF.

CDR3 sequence: CASSLRRGGSELFF. The CDR3 DNA sequence: TGTGCCAGCAGTTTACGTCGGGGGGGGTCGGAGCTGTTTTTT. V gene TRBV27 combines with J gene TRBJ2-2; TRBD2 aligns across 8 bases. Germline V lookup: CDR1 MNHEY, CDR2 SMNVEV (reference sequence). The CDR3 has 14 amino acids. V shed 2 bases, J shed 10 bases, and the junction held 6 bases outside the gene matches.

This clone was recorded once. In DNA form, the CDR3 reads TGCAGCGTCCAGACAGATGAAGCTTTCTTT. Amino acid sequence: CSVQTDEAFF. The chain couples TRBV29-1 to TRBJ1-1; possibly TRBD1 for D (5 bases). V lost 6 bases, J lost 7 bases, and 9 bases lay in between. The CDR3 is 10 residues long. Germline V gives CDR1 SQVTM, CDR2 ANQGSEA. Filled out from reference TRBV29-1 and TRBJ1-1, the complete variable domain reads SAVISQKPSRDICQRGTSLTIQCQVDSQVTMMFWYRQQPGQSLTLIATANQGSEATYESGFVIDKFPISRPNLTFSTLTVSNMSPEDSSIYLCSVQTDEAFFGQGTRLTVV.

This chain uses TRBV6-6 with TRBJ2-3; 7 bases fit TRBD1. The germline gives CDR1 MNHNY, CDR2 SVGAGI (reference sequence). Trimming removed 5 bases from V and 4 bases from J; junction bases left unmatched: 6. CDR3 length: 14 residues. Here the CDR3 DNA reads TGTGCCAGCAGTCCTGACAGGGACCCAGATACGCAGTATTTT. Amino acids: CASSPDRDPDTQYF.